Each of the 2 T cell receptor beta chains below was sequenced from the same sample in a study of cytomegalovirus exposure and HLA in healthy donors. The PCR ran on 60 Vbeta and 13 Jbeta primers. Libraries were prepared by immunoSEQ multiplex PCR; TCRdb keeps only in-frame clonotypes and omits some of them. This table holds 120,000 or so clones, around 79% found once. The sample was PBMCs. The receptors were sampled from a woman between 40 and 55 years old in good health and CMV-seronegative.

The chain recombines TRBV2 with TRBJ1-1, with no clear D. Trimming cost V 2 bases and J 4 bases, with 8 bases left between them. Germline-derived CDR1 and CDR2 are SNHLY and FYNNEI. The CDR3 is made up of 13 amino acids. CDR3: CASSEMHSTEAFF. The DNA of the CDR3 is TGTGCCAGCAGTGAAATGCATAGCACTGAAGCTTTCTTT.

The V and J genes are TRBV7-6 and TRBJ2-3; possible D gene TRBD1, 7 bases. Germline V gene data show CDR1 as SGHVS and CDR2 as FNYEAQ. The CDR3 spans 16 residues. V dropped 2 bases and J dropped 4 bases, with 16 bases sitting between them. The CDR3 DNA reads as TGTGCCAGCAGCTTAACAGGAGGGGGCACACCAGATACGCAGTATTTT. It yields the protein CASSLTGGGTPDTQYF.